This TCR beta chain originates from a study of blood T cells in healthy people across ages. In the study overall: About one barcoded TCR beta cDNA was captured per two T cells.

CDR1 and CDR2 (germline): PRHDT, FYEKMQ (reference sequence). The CDR3 consists of 16 residues. Trimming cost V 3 bases and J 1 base, with 10 bases left between them. This clonotype was observed a few times. Together with a sample-barcoded 5' primer, a J-beta primer mix was included in a second PCR lasting roughly 6 to 12 cycles. Via MiXCR, TCRdb re-called the 5' RACE reads, giving one row per CDR3 protein. The sample holds some 1.7 million distinct CDR3 sequences; 28% are singletons and the top ten take 7.7%. This clonotype originated in a woman in her thirties in good health. V is TRBV13 and J is TRBJ2-6; possible D gene TRBD1, 6 bases. Sequencing was carried out using blood. CDR3 region: CASSFGQGSGANVLTF. The CDR3 DNA follows: TGTGCCAGCAGCTTCGGGCAGGGGTCTGGGGCCAACGTCCTGACTTTC.